This TCR beta chain is from a study of shared clonotypes between healthy human individuals. Germline V gene sequence: CDR1 SGHRS, CDR2 YFSETQ. The CDR3 is 12 residues long. The V gene lost 1 base and the J gene lost 3 bases, with 5 bases spanning the gap. Sequencing was performed with immunoSEQ multiplex PCR; in TCRdb, only in-frame clones are kept and a portion is missing. The sample lists about 1 million clones, 65% to 80% occurring once. Remarks on this clone: The identical CDR3 is also encoded by other nucleotide sequences in the sample.

The gene calls are TRBV5-1 and TRBJ2-7, with unresolved D. Sequencing was carried out using memory CD4+ T cells sorted from blood. Stated subset: CD45RA-negative fraction. The sequence came from a man aged 18 to 29 in good health. As DNA, the CDR3 is TGCGCCAGCAGCTTGACAGACTACGAGCAGTACTTC. It translates to CASSLTDYEQYF.